This T cell receptor beta chain was sequenced in a study of blood T cell repertoires in COVID-19 (dated by TCRdb to about 2020). Turning to the overall study: Samples covering the acute and convalescent phases of COVID-19 were provided by collaborators in the United States, Italy and Spain. A freely available public database, intended as a resource for researchers studying the immune response to SARS-CoV-2, is where the repertoires were released. A de-identified subject ID, COVID-19 status, age in years and sex were almost always included in the sample metadata. Deeply sampled blood TCRbeta repertoires from subjects exposed to, actively infected with, or recovered from COVID-19 were included in the dataset. The samples were drawn from the first 160 participants of the ongoing ImmuneRACE study and from under 1,500 subjects provided by 6 global collaborators. The material from the prospective study consisted of cDNA or gDNA derived from T cells, B-cell-depleted T cells, or PBMCs. HLA class I and class II types, where available, came from metadata supplied by the sample provider rather than from assay-based typing. Overall results and qualifications from the work: The amount of clinical and demographic metadata varied by source and participant and was provided uncurated.

Remarks on this clone: Its antigen specificity is not known. It has no much larger one-base neighbor in the sample; base qualities were not kept.

According to the germline V gene, CDR1 reads WSHSY and CDR2 reads SAAADI. The CDR3 has 14 amino acids, counting the end cysteine and phenylalanine. The retained sequence is limited to the CDR3, 42 bases, with the frame set at the first base. For this chain, trimming is 6 bases at the V end and 3 bases at the J end, and the number of junction bases without a gene match is 4. Collaborating institutions collected whole blood in K2EDTA tubes following their own protocols. Collaborator samples were shipped for TCRbeta analysis as frozen whole blood, isolated PBMCs, or DNA extracted from either sample type. The immunoSEQ Assay, a bias-controlled multiplex PCR, was used to amplify TCRbeta CDR3 regions from genomic DNA. Under the source paper's analysis protocol: The number of nucleated cells in each sample was estimated from the amplification of reference gene primers within the assay. To quantify the absolute abundance of each unique TCRbeta CDR3 rearrangement, sequence reads were collapsed and filtered. Productive Simpson clonality was computed per sample as the square root of Simpson's diversity index over productive rearrangements. This is the immuneACCESS table as TCRdb keeps it, with only in-frame sequences that have V and J called. A part of the clones is gone; compared with another copy, unresolved V genes explain less than half, and the rest is unexplained. That table gives V, J and clone size, and the DNA gave D and trimming. This sample holds 100,000 or so clones; around four fifths were observed only once. In total, the top ten clones hold 9.5% to 13% of the sample.

This clonotype originated in a woman in her 70s with acute or convalescent COVID-19. The chain links TRBV10-2 with TRBJ1-5; 8 central nucleotides agree with TRBD1. The sequencing sample was made of peripheral blood. Here the CDR3 is given as CASSGQGANQPQHF. The DNA reads as follows: TGCGCCAGCAGCGGACAGGGAGCCAATCAGCCCCAGCATTTT.